This T cell receptor beta chain was documented in a study of blood T cell repertoires in COVID-19. Looking at the study overall: The study drew acute and convalescent COVID-19 samples from the United States, Italy and Spain.

Across 24 US areas, participants ranged in age from roughly 18 to 95 years. Study processing details: Amplification with reference gene primers provided the estimates of nucleated cell counts. Method: immunoSEQ multiplex PCR; TCRdb's copy keeps in-frame clones and lacks some. The D gene and trimming were derived from the DNA, and the V and J assignments and clone size from that table. The table records a few hundred thousand clones, 92% of them present only once. This TCR was sampled from a woman between 25 and 40 years old who had recovered from COVID-19. Sequencing was carried out using PBMCs or T cells enriched from blood (not recorded which).

CDR3 DNA: TGCGCCAGCAGCTTGGAAGGGACTAGCGCCACAGATACGCAGTATTTT. Translation gives CASSLEGTSATDTQYF. The rearrangement links TRBV5-1 to TRBJ2-3, with TRBD2 matching 10 bases. The CDR3 runs to 16 residues. V lost 0 bases and J lost 2; bases outside the gene matches: 3. Germline lookup yields CDR1 SGHRS and CDR2 YFSETQ.